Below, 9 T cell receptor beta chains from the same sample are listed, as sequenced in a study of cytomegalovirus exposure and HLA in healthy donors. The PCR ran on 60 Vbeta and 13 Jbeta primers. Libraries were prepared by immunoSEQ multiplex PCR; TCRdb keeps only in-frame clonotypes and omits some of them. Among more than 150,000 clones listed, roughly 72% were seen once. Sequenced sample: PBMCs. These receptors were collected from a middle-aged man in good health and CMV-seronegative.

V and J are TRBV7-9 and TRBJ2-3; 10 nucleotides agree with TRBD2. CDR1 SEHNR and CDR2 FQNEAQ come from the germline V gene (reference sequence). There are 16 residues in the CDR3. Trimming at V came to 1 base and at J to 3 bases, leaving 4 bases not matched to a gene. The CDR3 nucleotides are TGTGCCAGCAGCTTAGATCGACTAGCGGGTACAGATACGCAGTATTTT. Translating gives CASSLDRLAGTDTQYF.

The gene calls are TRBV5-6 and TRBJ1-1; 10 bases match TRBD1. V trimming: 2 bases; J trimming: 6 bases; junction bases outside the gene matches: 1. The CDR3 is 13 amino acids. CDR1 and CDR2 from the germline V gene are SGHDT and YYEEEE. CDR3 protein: CASSFGTGAEAFF. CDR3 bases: TGTGCCAGCAGCTTCGGGACAGGGGCTGAAGCTTTCTTT.

The CDR3, as DNA: TGTGCCAGCAGCCCGGGGGGCGCAGACACTGAAGCTTTCTTT. It encodes CASSPGGADTEAFF. The chain carries TRBV7-9 and TRBJ1-1, with D maybe TRBD1 (6 bases). The germline gives CDR1 SEHNR, CDR2 FQNEAQ (reference sequence). The CDR3 consists of 14 residues. Trimming removed 5 bases at V and 3 bases at J, with 13 bases between. The full variable domain, rest sourced from reference TRBV7-9 and TRBJ1-1, is DTGVSQNPRHKITKRGQNVTFRCDPISEHNRLYWYRQTLGQGPEFLTYFQNEAQLEKSRLLSDRFSAERPKGSFSTLEIQRTEQGDSAMYLCASSPGGADTEAFFGQGTRLTVV.

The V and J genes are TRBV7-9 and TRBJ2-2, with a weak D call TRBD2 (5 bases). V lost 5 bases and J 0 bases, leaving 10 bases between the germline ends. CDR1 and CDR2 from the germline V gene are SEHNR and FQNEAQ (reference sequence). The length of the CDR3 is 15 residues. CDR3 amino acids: CASSEGRTNTGELFF. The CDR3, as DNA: TGTGCCAGCAGCGAGGGTAGGACGAACACCGGGGAGCTGTTTTTT.

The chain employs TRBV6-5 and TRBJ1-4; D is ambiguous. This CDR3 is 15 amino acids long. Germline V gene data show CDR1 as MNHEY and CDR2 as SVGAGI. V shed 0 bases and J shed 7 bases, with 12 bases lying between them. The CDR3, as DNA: TGTGCCAGCAGTTACTCGATGGGAGGAGGTGAAAAACTGTTTTTT. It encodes CASSYSMGGGEKLFF.

CDR3 in DNA: TGTGCCAGCAGCTCCTTGACAGCTAATTCACCCCTCCACTTT. It is translated as CASSSLTANSPLHF. The V and J genes are TRBV12-1 and TRBJ1-6; the table gives TRBD1 as D, unverified against the DNA. TRBV12-1 is annotated as a pseudogene. There are 14 residues in the CDR3.

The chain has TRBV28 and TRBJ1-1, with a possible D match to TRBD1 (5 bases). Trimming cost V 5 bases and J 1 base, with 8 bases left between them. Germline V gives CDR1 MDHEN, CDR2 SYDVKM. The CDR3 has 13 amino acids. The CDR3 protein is CASSGGGNTEAFF. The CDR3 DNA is TGTGCCAGCAGTGGGGGGGGGAACACTGAAGCTTTCTTT.

The chain's CDR3 is CSVENRGGTDTQYF. The DNA of the CDR3 is TGCAGCGTTGAGAACAGGGGAGGCACAGATACGCAGTATTTT. The genes are TRBV29-1 and TRBJ2-3; 7 nucleotides agree with TRBD1. The germline V gene encodes CDR1 SQVTM and CDR2 ANQGSEA. V lost 3 bases to trimming and J lost 1 base; unmatched junction nucleotides: 4. The CDR3 contains 14 residues.

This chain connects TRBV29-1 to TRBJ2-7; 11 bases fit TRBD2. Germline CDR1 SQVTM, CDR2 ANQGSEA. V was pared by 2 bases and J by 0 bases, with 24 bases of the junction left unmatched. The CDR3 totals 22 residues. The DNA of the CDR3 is TGCAGCGTTGAAACAGGGGCCTATACTAGCGGGAGTGGCTGGGGGAGCTCCTACGAGCAGTACTTC. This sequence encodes CSVETGAYTSGSGWGSSYEQYF.